The 29 T cell receptor beta chains below all came from one sample that was sequenced in a study of blood T cell repertoires in COVID-19. Assay used: immunoSEQ multiplex PCR; TCRdb lists only in-frame clones, some missing. The sample comprises over 110,000 clones, around 82% of which are singletons, and about 4% rests with the top ten. Sequenced: PBMCs or T cells enriched from blood (not recorded which). The receptors stem from a man in his forties or fifties in a cohort exposed to, infected with or recovered from COVID-19 (not recorded which).

The rearrangement links TRBV29-1 to TRBJ2-3; 7 bases match TRBD2. Per the germline V gene, CDR1 is SQVTM and CDR2 is ANQGSEA. The junction had 12 bases not matched to a gene; V was cut back by 6 bases and J by 6 bases. This CDR3 is 14 amino acids long. The CDR3 protein is CSVAPGLPEDTQYF. CDR3 nucleotide sequence: TGCAGCGTGGCACCGGGACTACCGGAGGATACGCAGTATTTT.

This clone has just one count. The chain joins TRBV15 to TRBJ2-1, with 7 positions matching TRBD1. Germline V CDR1 and CDR2: LNHNV, YYDKDF (reference sequence). V shed 3 bases and J 6 bases; nucleotides not matched to a gene: 8. This CDR3 region has 15 residues. The CDR3 loop is CATSRITDRVNEQFF. Here the CDR3 DNA reads TGTGCCACCAGCAGGATCACCGACAGGGTCAATGAGCAGTTCTTC.

As DNA, the CDR3 is TGTGCCAGCAGTTTTACGGGAGGGGCAGGGGAGCAGTTCTTC. Residues: CASSFTGGAGEQFF. The rearrangement joins TRBV28 to TRBJ2-1; 8 bases align to TRBD2. Germline loops: CDR1 MDHEN, CDR2 SYDVKM. CDR3 length equals 14 residues. Trimming cost V 3 bases and J 10 bases; bases outside gene matches: 8. Variable domain in full (rest from reference TRBV28 and TRBJ2-1): DVKVTQSSRYLVKRTGEKVFLECVQDMDHENMFWYRQDPGLGLRLIYFSYDVKMKEKGDIPEGYSVSREKKERFSLILESASTNQTSMYLCASSFTGGAGEQFFGPGTRLTVL.

V usage is TRBV6-5 and J usage is TRBJ1-3, with D possibly being TRBD1 (5 bases). Trimming shortened V by 0 bases and J by 2 bases, and 11 bases separated the two germline ends. Germline CDR1 MNHEY, CDR2 SVGAGI. The length of the CDR3 is 16 residues. The CDR3 bases are TGTGCCAGCAGTTACTCGGCGGGACGGCCTGGAAACACCATATATTTT. The encoded protein is CASSYSAGRPGNTIYF.

This chain uses TRBV5-4 with TRBJ2-7; 7 bases agree with TRBD2. V dropped 4 bases and J dropped 9; count of bases not matched to a gene: 13. This CDR3 region has 14 residues. Germline lookup yields CDR1 SGHNT and CDR2 YYREEE (reference sequence). CDR3 region: CASSTGLGVGLQYF. Here the CDR3 DNA reads TGTGCCAGCAGCACCGGACTAGGAGTGGGACTGCAGTACTTC.

A single count supports this clone. J is TRBJ2-5 and V is TRBV10-3; D may be TRBD1 (5 bases). Germline V gene data show CDR1 as ENHRY and CDR2 as SYGVKD. Trimming pared 6 bases from V and 5 bases from J, leaving 13 bases between. This CDR3 contains 13 residues. The CDR3 DNA reads as TGTGCCATCAGGCCCAGGGTGATGGAGACCCAGTACTTC. It translates to CAIRPRVMETQYF.

J is TRBJ2-7 and V is TRBV24-1, with 12 positions matching TRBD1. Germline trimming cut 3 bases from V and 7 bases from J; bases unmatched to any gene: 6. Germline V gene sequence: CDR1 KGHDR, CDR2 SFDVKD. The length of the CDR3 is 15 residues. The CDR3 DNA sequence: TGTGCCACCAGTGATCCGGGACAGGGGGCGCGGGAGCAGTACTTC. It codes for CATSDPGQGAREQYF.

This chain connects TRBV23-1 to TRBJ1-2, with 7 nucleotides matching TRBD1. TRBV23-1 is classed as an ORF, of uncertain function. This CDR3 contains 16 residues. V lost 2 bases, J lost 6 bases, and 12 bases stayed unmatched. This CDR3 reads CASSQTRQGRGNGYTF. In DNA form, the CDR3 reads TGCGCCAGCAGTCAAACCCGACAGGGAAGGGGCAATGGCTACACCTTC.

The rearrangement joins TRBV7-2 to TRBJ1-1; 9 positions agree with TRBD1. Germline V gene lookup returns CDR1 SGHTA and CDR2 FQGNSA. The CDR3 is 15 amino acids. The ends lost 5 bases at V and 5 bases at J; junction bases unmatched: 9. For the CDR3, the DNA is TGTGCCAGCAGCGCACAACAGGGGGCGCGAACTGAAGCTTTCTTT. It is translated as CASSAQQGARTEAFF.

The chain recombines TRBV24-1 with TRBJ2-2; 8 positions agree with TRBD1. The length of the CDR3 is 15 residues. Germline CDR1 is KGHDR and CDR2 is SFDVKD. J was trimmed by 5 bases and V by 7 bases; bases with no gene match: 8. CDR3 loop: CATSLQGVSTGELFF. Written as DNA, the CDR3 is TGTGCCACCAGCCTACAGGGGGTTAGTACCGGGGAGCTGTTTTTT.

This clone occurred a few times. The chain links TRBV4-3 to TRBJ1-1; D perhaps matches TRBD1 (6 bases). The V gene lost 4 bases and the J gene lost 0 bases, with 12 bases spanning the gap. Germline lookup yields CDR1 LGHNA and CDR2 YSLEER. The CDR3 contains 15 residues. DNA for the CDR3: TGCGCCAGCAGCCCGTCAACAGGGTTGAACACTGAAGCTTTCTTT. Translating it yields CASSPSTGLNTEAFF.

The chain combines TRBV5-1 with TRBJ2-5, with D possibly matching TRBD1 (6 bases). This CDR3 comprises 14 residues. Between the trimmed V and J ends, which lost 0 bases and 2 bases, there was a span of 8 bases. The germline CDR1 and CDR2 sequences are SGHRS and YFSETQ. CDR3 region: CASSLGTAQETQYF. CDR3 in DNA: TGCGCCAGCAGCTTGGGGACAGCACAAGAGACCCAGTACTTC.

The chain uses TRBV18 and TRBJ2-5; D gene unclear. Germline lookup yields CDR1 KGHSH and CDR2 LQKENI. The CDR3 runs to 13 residues. Deletions cut 0 bases from V and 4 bases from J, with 6 bases between. The CDR3 DNA is TGTGCCAGCTCACCACCGGCCCGAGAGACCCAGTACTTC. Residues: CASSPPARETQYF.

V is TRBV19 and J is TRBJ2-5; TRBD2 is a possible D gene (5 bases). The V end was cut by 3 bases, the J end by 5 bases, with 13 bases between. The germline gives CDR1 LNHDA, CDR2 SQIVND (reference sequence). This CDR3 region has 14 residues. CDR3: CASSIFGLGETQYF. DNA of the CDR3: TGTGCCAGTAGTATTTTCGGACTCGGGGAGACCCAGTACTTC.

CDR3 sequence (DNA): TGTGCCAGCTCACGAGAGAACAGTCCCTTTATTTACGAGCAGTACTTC. Its protein product is CASSRENSPFIYEQYF. The chain uses TRBV18 and TRBJ2-7; D is uncertain. V was cut by 4 bases and J by 4 bases, with 20 bases left in between. Germline V gene lookup returns CDR1 KGHSH and CDR2 LQKENI. The CDR3 runs to 16 residues.

The J gene is TRBJ1-3, the V gene TRBV18; D unclear. This CDR3 has 16 amino acids. Germline V gene data show CDR1 as KGHSH and CDR2 as LQKENI. Trimming shortened V by 0 bases and J by 2 bases, and 11 bases separated the two germline ends. The CDR3 DNA sequence: TGTGCCAGCTCACCACCGAGGGCTATAACTGGAAACACCATATATTTT. This codes for CASSPPRAITGNTIYF.

J is TRBJ1-1 and V is TRBV29-1; no reliable D call. The CDR3 covers 12 residues. Germline V CDR1 and CDR2: SQVTM, ANQGSEA. V gave up 5 bases and J gave up 0 bases, with 7 bases separating them. CDR3 in amino acids: CSVPPMNTEAFF. The CDR3 nucleotides are TGCAGCGTTCCACCTATGAACACTGAAGCTTTCTTT. Together with reference TRBV29-1 and TRBJ1-1, the CDR3 gives the full variable domain: SAVISQKPSRDICQRGTSLTIQCQVDSQVTMMFWYRQQPGQSLTLIATANQGSEATYESGFVIDKFPISRPNLTFSTLTVSNMSPEDSSIYLCSVPPMNTEAFFGQGTRLTVV.

This chain links TRBV7-9 with TRBJ1-4, with D perhaps TRBD1 (5 bases). Germline CDR1 is SEHNR and CDR2 is FQNEAQ (reference sequence). Trimming removed 6 bases at V and 5 bases at J, with 19 bases between. The CDR3 loop spans 16 amino acids. The CDR3 bases are TGTGCCAGCAGATCCCAAGGGGCTGGATCGAATGAAAAACTGTTTTTT. It codes for CASRSQGAGSNEKLFF.

The chain is built from TRBV5-5 and TRBJ2-1; TRBD2 might be the D (6 bases). Trimming removed 0 bases from V and 0 bases from J, with 13 bases in between. The CDR3 length is 17 residues. Germline-derived CDR1 and CDR2 are SGHKS and YYEKEE (reference sequence). The CDR3 coding sequence is TGTGCCAGCAGCTTGGCCCCTCGCGGGGCCTCCTACAATGAGCAGTTCTTC. Translated, it gives CASSLAPRGASYNEQFF. The variable domain in full, completed from reference TRBV5-5 and TRBJ2-1, reads DAGVTQSPTHLIKTRGQQVTLRCSPISGHKSVSWYQQVLGQGPQFIFQYYEKEERGRGNFPDRFSARQFPNYSSELNVNALLLGDSALYLCASSLAPRGASYNEQFFGPGTRLTVL.

V gene TRBV10-3 combines with J gene TRBJ1-4, with a tentative D call TRBD1 (6 bases). Germline CDR1 ENHRY, CDR2 SYGVKD. The germline V and J ends were trimmed by 4 bases and 5 bases, with 11 bases remaining between them. There are 14 residues in the CDR3. CDR3 nucleotides: TGTGCCATCAGTGGAGGCAGGGGAAATGAAAAACTGTTTTTT. It yields the protein CAISGGRGNEKLFF.

The chain carries TRBV10-1 and TRBJ1-5; no firm D call. Germline values: CDR1 WNHNN, CDR2 SYGVQD (reference sequence). V was clipped by 0 bases and J by 4 bases, with 4 bases between them. CDR3 size: 13 residues. The CDR3 reads CASSESRNQPQHF. In DNA, the CDR3 is TGCGCCAGCAGTGAGTCCAGGAATCAGCCCCAGCATTTT.

This clone was observed a handful of times. The rearrangement uses TRBV2 and TRBJ2-7; TRBD1 agrees at 8 bases. Germline V CDR1 and CDR2: SNHLY, FYNNEI. The CDR3 has 12 amino acids. Unmatched junction bases numbered 6, after V lost 6 bases and J lost 8 bases. CDR3 loop: CASREDREQQYF. Written as DNA, the CDR3 is TGTGCCAGCAGAGAGGACAGGGAACAGCAGTACTTC.

The rearrangement joins TRBV10-2 to TRBJ2-5, with TRBD2 matching over 15 bases. This CDR3 comprises 16 residues. Germline trimming cut 5 bases from V and 9 bases from J; bases unmatched to any gene: 10. CDR1 and CDR2 from the germline V gene are WSHSY and SAAADI. The CDR3 loop is CASSKAPGLAGGSQYF. CDR3 nucleotide sequence: TGCGCCAGCAGTAAGGCACCTGGACTAGCGGGAGGGTCCCAGTACTTC.

V usage is TRBV6-5 and J usage is TRBJ2-1; 8 bases fit TRBD1. Germline CDR1 reads MNHEY; CDR2 reads SVGAGI. Trimming at V came to 8 bases and at J to 2 bases, leaving 5 bases not matched to a gene. This CDR3 has 14 residues. The CDR3 nucleotides are TGTGCCAGCGGAGGGACAGGCGCCTACAATGAGCAGTTCTTC. Encoded protein: CASGGTGAYNEQFF.

The V and J genes are TRBV27 and TRBJ2-7; possibly TRBD2 for D (6 bases). The V end was cut by 0 bases, the J end by 3 bases, with 9 bases between. Germline CDR1 reads MNHEY; CDR2 reads SMNVEV (reference sequence). The length of the CDR3 is 14 residues. CDR3 DNA sequence: TGTGCCAGCAGTTTATCGGCCGGGGGCTACGAGCAGTACTTC. It yields the protein CASSLSAGGYEQYF.

This chain uses TRBV7-9 with TRBJ1-5, with TRBD1 as a possible D gene (5 bases). CDR3 size: 14 residues. Germline values: CDR1 SEHNR, CDR2 FQNEAQ (reference sequence). V was pared by 6 bases and J by 3 bases, with 12 bases between. The CDR3 region is CASSYDSTNQPQHF. For the CDR3, the DNA is TGTGCCAGCAGTTATGACAGTACCAATCAGCCCCAGCATTTT.

CDR3 region: CASSSGTGRSETQYF. CDR3 in DNA: TGTGCCAGCAGCTCCGGGACAGGGAGATCGGAGACCCAGTACTTC. The V and J genes are TRBV5-6 and TRBJ2-5, with 9 bases identical to TRBD1. V trimming: 3 bases; J trimming: 5 bases; junction bases outside the gene matches: 8. CDR3 length equals 15 residues. Germline V lookup: CDR1 SGHDT, CDR2 YYEEEE.

The chain couples TRBV11-2 to TRBJ2-7; 7 bases align to TRBD2. The trim removed 7 bases at V and 3 bases at J, leaving 9 bases unmatched. Germline loops: CDR1 SGHAT, CDR2 FQNNGV. The CDR3 is 14 residues long. In nucleotides, the CDR3 is TGTGCCAGCAAAGGACTAGAAAGGCACTACGAGCAGTACTTC. Protein sequence: CASKGLERHYEQYF.

The chain employs TRBV2 and TRBJ1-5; D may be TRBD1 (5 bases). The CDR3 is 15 amino acids. Germline CDR1 and CDR2: SNHLY and FYNNEI. Trimming shortened V by 0 bases and J by 6 bases, and 12 bases separated the two germline ends. For the CDR3, the DNA is TGTGCCAGCAGTGAAGCGCATGGGGGGGTTCAGCCCCAGCATTTT. This translates into CASSEAHGGVQPQHF.